Presented here are 24 T cell receptor beta chains from one specimen sequenced in a study of a mutant IDH1 vaccine in newly diagnosed glioma. These receptors have no identified antigens. The sample's time point: week 47, end of study. The vaccine gave 300 ug of a 20-mer mutant IDH1 peptide subcutaneously per dose. Sequenced by immunoSEQ multiplex PCR; TCRdb stores in-frame clones only, minus some. The table records around 61,000 clones, over 70% of them present only once. The sample in question was PBMCs, obtained from a glioma patient whose treatment included an IDH1 peptide vaccine. The receptor source for this set is a man aged 45-65 years with glioma.

The chain couples TRBV4-1 to TRBJ2-7, with TRBD2 identical over 9 bases. The germline gives CDR1 MGHRA, CDR2 YSYEKL. V lost 6 bases, J lost 3 bases, and 9 bases stayed unmatched. CDR3 length: 15 residues. CDR3 amino acids: CASRMTSGADYEQYF. The CDR3 nucleotides read TGCGCCAGCAGGATGACTAGCGGTGCCGACTACGAGCAGTACTTC.

This chain connects TRBV7-8 to TRBJ1-6; TRBD1 matches at 9 bases. CDR1 is SGHVS and CDR2 is FQNEAQ in the germline V gene. V shed 4 bases and J 7 bases; nucleotides not matched to a gene: 5. This CDR3 contains 15 residues. The CDR3 here is CASSWDRALNSPLHF. The CDR3 DNA reads TGTGCCAGCAGCTGGGACAGGGCGTTGAATTCACCCCTCCACTTT.

The V call is TRBV7-8, the J call TRBJ1-3, with 7 bases fitting TRBD1. The germline V gene has CDR1 SGHVS and CDR2 FQNEAQ. CDR3 length: 16 residues. V lost 5 bases to trimming and J lost 0 bases; unmatched junction nucleotides: 7. CDR3 nucleotides: TGTGCCAGCAGCCAGGGGACAGTTTTCTCTGGAAACACCATATATTTT. Residues: CASSQGTVFSGNTIYF. The whole variable domain, remainder taken from reference TRBV7-8 and TRBJ1-3, is GAGVSQSPRYKVAKRGQDVALRCDPISGHVSLFWYQQALGQGPEFLTYFQNEAQLDKSGLPSDRFFAERPEGSVSTLKIQRTQQEDSAVYLCASSQGTVFSGNTIYFGEGSWLTVV.

The table lists this clone with a count of one. The CDR3 region is CATSRDRAVGIGTEAFF. The CDR3 nucleotides read TGTGCCACCAGCAGAGATCGGGCGGTGGGGATTGGGACTGAAGCTTTCTTT. This chain joins TRBV15 and TRBJ1-1, with D unresolved. This CDR3 is built from 17 residues. CDR1 LNHNV and CDR2 YYDKDF come from the germline V gene (reference sequence). The V gene lost 0 bases and the J gene lost 5 bases, with 19 bases spanning the gap.

The count of this clone is one. The V and J genes are TRBV7-9 and TRBJ2-7, with TRBD1 as a possible D gene (5 bases). The length of the CDR3 is 13 residues. CDR1 is SEHNR, CDR2 FQNEAQ, per germline (reference sequence). V was pared by 5 bases and J by 2 bases, with 10 bases between. Written as DNA, the CDR3 is TGTGCCAGCAGCCCCAGGGCCGCCTACGAGCAGTACTTC. It translates to CASSPRAAYEQYF.

This clone was counted a few times. The rearrangement uses TRBV7-9 and TRBJ2-5; D may be TRBD2 (7 bases). This CDR3 contains 16 residues. Trimming shortened V by 1 base and J by 4 bases, and 16 bases separated the two germline ends. Germline values: CDR1 SEHNR, CDR2 FQNEAQ (reference sequence). The CDR3 sequence: CASSLGSGGASETQYF. CDR3 bases: TGTGCCAGCAGCTTAGGGAGTGGGGGGGCGTCAGAGACCCAGTACTTC.

The J gene is TRBJ1-1, the V gene TRBV7-2; the match to TRBD1 covers 11 bases. CDR1 and CDR2 (germline): SGHTA, FQGNSA. The J segment lost 6 bases and the V segment lost 11 bases, leaving 8 bases of the junction unmatched. The CDR3 has 13 residues. Here the CDR3 DNA reads TGTGCCGGTTCGGGACAGGGGGAGGCTGAAGCTTTCTTT. Its protein is CAGSGQGEAEAFF.

This clone was observed a few times. This chain connects TRBV13 to TRBJ1-1, with TRBD1 as a possible D gene (6 bases). The V gene's germline CDR1 is PRHDT and CDR2 FYEKMQ (reference sequence). The V end lost 8 bases, the J end lost 0 bases, and 13 bases lay between the germline ends. The length of the CDR3 is 14 residues. In nucleotides, the CDR3 is TGTGCCAGCGGGACCACAGGGATGAACACTGAAGCTTTCTTT. Translation gives CASGTTGMNTEAFF.

This clone was recorded once. V gene TRBV12-5 combines with J gene TRBJ2-4; 8 bases agree with TRBD1. Looked up from germline, CDR1 is LGHNT and CDR2 is FRNRAP. CDR3 length equals 16 residues. V was clipped by 7 bases and J by 0 bases; unmatched bases: 8. The CDR3 reads CASALTGALAKNIQYF. The CDR3 DNA is TGTGCTAGTGCCCTGACAGGGGCACTAGCCAAAAACATTCAGTACTTC.

The chain carries TRBV4-3 and TRBJ2-7; the D is unclear. There are 15 residues in the CDR3. Trimming took 0 bases from V and 3 from J, leaving 12 bases between them. Germline CDR1 reads LGHNA; CDR2 reads YSLEER. DNA for the CDR3: TGCGCCAGCAGCCAAGATGGTAAGGGCCGCTACGAGCAGTACTTC. It is translated as CASSQDGKGRYEQYF.

The gene calls are TRBV5-1 and TRBJ1-2, with D hard to call. Germline V gene sequence: CDR1 SGHRS, CDR2 YFSETQ. This CDR3 spans 15 amino acids. V gave up 4 bases and J gave up 4 bases, with 17 bases separating them. The CDR3, as DNA: TGCGCCAGCAGCCTCCCTAGTGAAGCGTCCTATGGCTACACCTTC. It translates to CASSLPSEASYGYTF.

The chain links TRBV9 to TRBJ2-3; D gene uncertain. V was cut by 3 bases and J by 9 bases, with 17 bases left in between. Germline V gene data show CDR1 as SGDLS and CDR2 as YYNGEE. This CDR3 spans 14 amino acids. The CDR3 bases are TGTGCCAGCAGCGACCGTAGCATTGGGGAAACGCAGTATTTT. This encodes CASSDRSIGETQYF.

The chain recombines TRBV5-1 with TRBJ2-7; no firm D call. The CDR3 totals 14 residues. CDR1 and CDR2 (germline): SGHRS, YFSETQ. The V and J ends lost 4 bases and 5 bases respectively, with 16 bases between them. The CDR3 loop reads CASSPSGTNDEQYF. Written as DNA, the CDR3 is TGCGCCAGCAGCCCCTCTGGCACGAACGACGAGCAGTACTTC. The full variable domain, its missing parts supplied by reference TRBV5-1 and TRBJ2-7, is KAGVTQTPRYLIKTRGQQVTLSCSPISGHRSVSWYQQTPGQGLQFLFEYFSETQRNKGNFPGRFSGRQFSNSRSEMNVSTLELGDSALYLCASSPSGTNDEQYFGPGTRLTVT.

The V call is TRBV30, the J call TRBJ2-1; D unclear. Trimming cost V 0 bases and J 10 bases, with 7 bases left between them. This CDR3 has 11 residues. CDR1 and CDR2 from the germline V gene are GTSNPN and SVGIG (reference sequence). CDR3 sequence: CAWSVASEQFF. CDR3 in DNA: TGTGCCTGGAGTGTGGCATCCGAGCAGTTCTTC.

The genes are TRBV6-4 and TRBJ2-1, with 11 bases matching TRBD1. Germline V CDR1 and CDR2: MRHNA, SNTAGT. V shed 4 bases and J 7 bases; nucleotides not matched to a gene: 3. This CDR3 has 14 residues. Here the CDR3 DNA reads TGTGCCAGCAGTGGAGGACAGGGGGCTAATGAGCAGTTCTTC. Its translation: CASSGGQGANEQFF.

This clone appeared a single time. J is TRBJ2-5 and V is TRBV6-5, with unresolved D. Germline V CDR1 and CDR2: MNHEY, SVGAGI. There are 13 residues in the CDR3. The V end lost 0 bases, the J end lost 2 bases, and 4 bases lay between the germline ends. The DNA for the CDR3 is TGTGCCAGCAGTTACTCCCAGCAAGAGACCCAGTACTTC. This sequence encodes CASSYSQQETQYF.

V gene TRBV27 combines with J gene TRBJ2-7; 9 nucleotides match TRBD1. The germline CDR1 and CDR2 sequences are MNHEY and SMNVEV (reference sequence). This CDR3 is built from 14 residues. The trim removed 9 bases at V and 3 bases at J, leaving 9 bases unmatched. The CDR3 loop reads CARFTPDRGYEQYF. CDR3 sequence (DNA): TGTGCCAGGTTTACTCCGGACAGGGGCTACGAGCAGTACTTC.

This chain links TRBV5-6 with TRBJ2-6, with a possible D match to TRBD2 (6 bases). Between the trimmed V and J ends, which lost 4 bases and 0 bases, there was a span of 17 bases. Germline V gene lookup returns CDR1 SGHDT and CDR2 YYEEEE. The CDR3 is 18 amino acids. This CDR3 is CASSPLGRSLSGANVLTF. The CDR3 nucleotides read TGTGCCAGCAGCCCCCTGGGGAGGAGCCTCTCTGGGGCCAACGTCCTGACTTTC.

The gene calls are TRBV7-2 and TRBJ2-3; no reliable D call. Germline V lookup: CDR1 SGHTA, CDR2 FQGNSA. The CDR3 is 15 residues long. Deletions cut 6 bases from V and 1 base from J, with 14 bases between. The CDR3, as DNA: TGTGCCAGCAGAAAAGAAGAAGACCGCACAGATACGCAGTATTTT. Protein: CASRKEEDRTDTQYF.

The CDR3 sequence is CASSPNNEQFF. The CDR3 DNA reads TGTGCCAGCTCCCCTAACAATGAGCAGTTCTTC. The chain combines TRBV18 with TRBJ2-1; D call uncertain. Germline V CDR1 and CDR2: KGHSH, LQKENI. V was trimmed by 6 bases and J by 5 bases, leaving 5 bases between them. The CDR3 length is 11 residues.

The chain joins TRBV29-1 to TRBJ2-1; 8 bases are a match to TRBD2. After removal of 6 bases from V and 4 bases from J, the junction contained 17 bases not matched to a gene. This CDR3 has 17 amino acids. Germline CDR1 reads SQVTM; CDR2 reads ANQGSEA. The CDR3 protein is CSVEITGGTRFYNEQFF. The CDR3 DNA reads as TGCAGCGTGGAGATCACGGGAGGGACGCGGTTTTACAATGAGCAGTTCTTC.

V is TRBV2 and J is TRBJ1-6; D may be TRBD1 (6 bases). V was pared by 6 bases and J by 13 bases, with 19 bases between. CDR1 is SNHLY and CDR2 is FYNNEI in the germline V gene. The CDR3 has 14 residues. This CDR3 is CASRLDSGKSPLHF. In nucleotides, the CDR3 is TGTGCCAGCAGATTGGACAGTGGAAAGTCTCCCCTCCACTTT.

Comments on this clone: One end of the junction varies from germline; a read error may be responsible. The same CDR3 also results from other DNA sequences found in this sample. This sequence joins TRBV7-9 and TRBJ1-5; D call uncertain. CDR3 length: 15 amino acids. Germline CDR1 SEHNR, CDR2 FQNEAQ (reference sequence). The CDR3 region is CASSLAGRENQPQHF. The CDR3 DNA reads TGTGCCAGCAGCCTAGCAGGACGGGAAAATCAGCCCCAGCATTTT.

The chain links TRBV30 to TRBJ1-2; possibly TRBD1 for D (5 bases). Germline V lookup: CDR1 GTSNPN, CDR2 SVGIG (reference sequence). The CDR3 loop spans 12 amino acids. Trimming stripped 0 bases from V and 4 bases from J, with 6 bases between. CDR3 sequence (DNA): TGTGCCTGGAGTGTACAGGCCTATGGCTACACCTTC. Translation: CAWSVQAYGYTF.